This entry lists 7 T cell receptor beta chains sequenced from one sample in a study of blood T cell repertoires in COVID-19. Assay: immunoSEQ multiplex PCR; the TCRdb copy retains only in-frame clones and omits some. The sample lists around 500,000 clones; 88% were seen once. The source material was PBMCs or T cells enriched from blood (not recorded which). These receptors originate from a woman aged 55-70 years who had recovered from COVID-19.

The chain combines TRBV19 with TRBJ1-4; maybe TRBD1 (6 bases). Germline V lookup: CDR1 LNHDA, CDR2 SQIVND (reference sequence). Trimming left V 11 bases short and J 7 bases short, with 23 bases between. This CDR3 is 15 amino acids long. The CDR3 spells CAARPGADVGEKLFF. Written as DNA, the CDR3 is TGTGCCGCGCGGCCAGGGGCCGACGTCGGTGAAAAACTGTTTTTT.

The V call is TRBV5-1, the J call TRBJ2-5; TRBD2 is a possible D gene (6 bases). The V gene lost 4 bases and the J gene lost 2 bases, with 12 bases spanning the gap. CDR1 and CDR2 (germline): SGHRS, YFSETQ. The CDR3 loop spans 14 amino acids. CDR3 coding DNA: TGCGCCAGCAGCAACCCTAGCGTTCAAGAGACCCAGTACTTC. Translation: CASSNPSVQETQYF.

V usage is TRBV5-1 and J usage is TRBJ2-3; 10 bases are shared with TRBD1. The V segment lost 4 bases and the J segment 13 bases; nucleotides outside the gene matches: 9. Germline lookup yields CDR1 SGHRS and CDR2 YFSETQ. The CDR3 sequence is 13 residues long. The CDR3 nucleotides are TGCGCCAGCAGCATCCCCGGGACAGGGGATAAGTATTTT. Its translation: CASSIPGTGDKYF. The entire variable domain, with the rest obtained from reference TRBV5-1 and TRBJ2-3, is as follows: KAGVTQTPRYLIKTRGQQVTLSCSPISGHRSVSWYQQTPGQGLQFLFEYFSETQRNKGNFPGRFSGRQFSNSRSEMNVSTLELGDSALYLCASSIPGTGDKYFGPGTRLTVL.

The rearrangement uses TRBV5-6 and TRBJ1-6; 9 bases agree with TRBD1. Unmatched junction bases numbered 2, after V lost 0 bases and J lost 7 bases. The CDR3 contains 15 residues. Per the germline V gene, CDR1 is SGHDT and CDR2 is YYEEEE. Here the CDR3 DNA reads TGTGCCAGCAGCTTGGGGGACAGGGAAAATTCACCCCTCCACTTT. Protein sequence: CASSLGDRENSPLHF. Supplemented by reference TRBV5-6 and TRBJ1-6, the full variable domain reads DAGVTQSPTHLIKTRGQQVTLRCSPKSGHDTVSWYQQALGQGPQFIFQYYEEEERQRGNFPDRFSGHQFPNYSSELNVNALLLGDSALYLCASSLGDRENSPLHFGNGTRLTVT.

The genes are TRBV11-2 and TRBJ1-3, with TRBD1 identical over 11 bases. From germline, CDR1 is SGHAT and CDR2 FQNNGV. Trimming removed 5 bases from V and 3 bases from J; junction bases left unmatched: 3. The CDR3 totals 15 residues. CDR3 bases: TGTGCCAGCAGCCGCGGGACAGGGGGTGGAAACACCATATATTTT. Its translation is CASSRGTGGGNTIYF. Combining the CDR3 with reference TRBV11-2 and TRBJ1-3 gives the whole variable domain EAGVAQSPRYKIIEKRQSVAFWCNPISGHATLYWYQQILGQGPKLLIQFQNNGVVDDSQLPKDRFSAERLKGVDSTLKIQPAKLEDSAVYLCASSRGTGGGNTIYFGEGSWLTVV.

This rearrangement joins TRBV5-4 to TRBJ2-3, with 15 bases identical to TRBD2. Germline CDR1 reads SGHNT; CDR2 reads YYREEE (reference sequence). V lost 4 bases and J lost 2; bases outside the gene matches: 8. The length of the CDR3 is 18 residues. CDR3 coding DNA: TGTGCCAGCAGCCAGGGGACTAGCGGGGGGAAACCCACAGATACGCAGTATTTT. Its protein is CASSQGTSGGKPTDTQYF.

The chain employs TRBV5-6 and TRBJ1-2; TRBD1 matches 9 bases. The CDR3 length is 15 residues. Germline values: CDR1 SGHDT, CDR2 YYEEEE. V lost 4 bases and J lost 6; bases outside the gene matches: 10. The CDR3 coding sequence is TGTGCCAGCAGCAGGAGGGACAGGGTTTATAATGGCTACACCTTC. The encoded protein is CASSRRDRVYNGYTF.